These T cell receptor beta chains were read from a single sample in a study of blood T cell repertoires in COVID-19. The assay was immunoSEQ multiplex PCR, and TCRdb's table has in-frame clones only and misses some. Of approximately 280,000 clones detected, 85% appear once; the ten largest clones hold roughly 2.5%. Source material: PBMCs or T cells enriched from blood (not recorded which). The receptors were sampled from a woman between 45 and 60 years old who had recovered from COVID-19. The CDR3 runs from the conserved cysteine through the conserved F or W. The D gene is left open where the match is weak. For some rows the clone size is stated as once, few or many, or as a class when expanded; others skip it.

D: -
V: TRBV7-2
J: TRBJ1-2
size: -
DNA: TGTGCCAGCAGCTTAGCCCGGTATAACTATGGCTACACCTTC
CDR3: CASSLARYNYGYTF

D: TRBD2
V: TRBV5-1
J: TRBJ2-7
size: -
DNA: TGCGCCAGCAGCTTGGCGGTGACTAGCGGCTACGAGCAGTACTTC
CDR3: CASSLAVTSGYEQYF

D: -
V: TRBV28
J: TRBJ1-3
size: -
DNA: TGTGCCAGCAGTTTAGAGCATTCTAGCACCATATATTTT
CDR3: CASSLEHSSTIYF

D: TRBD1
V: TRBV30
J: TRBJ1-1
size: -
DNA: TGTGCCTGGAACTCTTTTGCGGGACAGCAGGAAGCTTTCTTT
CDR3: CAWNSFAGQQEAFF

D: -
V: TRBV6-5
J: TRBJ2-7
size: -
DNA: TGTGCCAGTGCAGGGTTTTCGACCTACGAGCAGTACTTC
CDR3: CASAGFSTYEQYF

D: -
V: TRBV11-2
J: TRBJ2-4
size: -
DNA: TGTGCCAGCAGGGCCCTAGCCAAAAACATTCAGTACTTC
CDR3: CASRALAKNIQYF

D: TRBD1
V: TRBV9
J: TRBJ1-2
size: -
DNA: TGTGCCAGCAGCGCCACAGGGGCTGGCTATGGCTACACCTTC
CDR3: CASSATGAGYGYTF

D: -
V: TRBV5-1
J: TRBJ1-2
size: -
DNA: TGCGCCAGCAGGTTGAGGACGGGGGGCAGGGACTACACCTTC
CDR3: CASRLRTGGRDYTF

D: -
V: TRBV4-1
J: TRBJ1-1
size: -
DNA: TGCGCCAGCAGCCCACTTTTTCGCCTCGGAGGTCTCACTGAAGCTTTCTTT
CDR3: CASSPLFRLGGLTEAFF

D: -
V: TRBV7-2
J: TRBJ1-6
size: -
DNA: TGTGCCAGCAGCCTTCGGGAGGAGGGGCGGCGCTCCTATAATTCACCCCTCCACTTT
CDR3: CASSLREEGRRSYNSPLHF

D: TRBD1
V: TRBV19
J: TRBJ2-5
size: -
DNA: TGTGCCAGTACAGAAACCGGGACAGGGAGGGAGACCCAGTACTTC
CDR3: CASTETGTGRETQYF

D: -
V: TRBV11-2
J: TRBJ1-2
size: once
DNA: TGTGCCAGCAGTGCAACGCGGGGCGCTGGCTACACCTTC
CDR3: CASSATRGAGYTF

D: TRBD1
V: TRBV2
J: TRBJ1-1
size: -
DNA: TGTGCCAGCATCGAGACAGGGGCTCACACTGAAGCTTTCTTT
CDR3: CASIETGAHTEAFF

D: -
V: TRBV2
J: TRBJ1-3
size: once
DNA: TGTGCCAGCAGCGAAGATAACAGGGCCGGAAACACCATATATTTT
CDR3: CASSEDNRAGNTIYF

D: TRBD1
V: TRBV19
J: TRBJ1-2
size: -
DNA: TGTGCCAGTAGTCCTCCGGGACAGGGGTTGGGATATGGCTACACCTTC
CDR3: CASSPPGQGLGYGYTF

D: -
V: TRBV19
J: TRBJ2-7
size: few
DNA: TGTGCCAGTAGAAGAGGTTTGGGCGAGCAGTACTTC
CDR3: CASRRGLGEQYF

D: TRBD1
V: TRBV19
J: TRBJ1-5
size: -
DNA: TGTGCCTCTGGACAGGTGGCAAATCAGCCCCAGCATTTT
CDR3: CASGQVANQPQHF

D: TRBD2
V: TRBV5-1
J: TRBJ2-3
size: -
DNA: TGCGCCAGCAGCTTGGGGGTTAGCGGGAGTATCACAGATACGCAGTATTTT
CDR3: CASSLGVSGSITDTQYF

D: -
V: TRBV7-2
J: TRBJ1-2
size: -
DNA: TGTGCCAGCAGCTTAGTGGGCCGCTATGGCTACACCTTC
CDR3: CASSLVGRYGYTF

D: TRBD2
V: TRBV2
J: TRBJ2-5
size: -
DNA: TGTGCCAGCGAGAATAGCGGGAGGGCCGTGACCCAGTACTTC
CDR3: CASENSGRAVTQYF

D: -
V: TRBV19
J: TRBJ1-4
size: -
DNA: TGTGCCAGTAGTGCGAGGGCGACTAATGAAAAACTGTTTTTT
CDR3: CASSARATNEKLFF

D: TRBD1
V: TRBV9
J: TRBJ1-1
size: -
DNA: TGTGCCAGCAGCGAGGGGACAGGCTATGAAACGGACACTGAAGCTTTCTTT
CDR3: CASSEGTGYETDTEAFF

D: TRBD1
V: TRBV27
J: TRBJ1-6
size: -
DNA: TGTGCCAGCAGTAAACAGGGACAGAATTCACCCCTCCACTTT
CDR3: CASSKQGQNSPLHF

D: -
V: TRBV5-1
J: TRBJ1-6
size: -
DNA: TGCGCCAGCAGCTTGGGAGAAGGGGCCTATTCACCCCTCCACTTT
CDR3: CASSLGEGAYSPLHF

D: TRBD1
V: TRBV5-1
J: TRBJ2-7
size: -
DNA: TGCGCCAGCAGCTGGACAGGGGCTTCCTACGAGCAGTACTTC
CDR3: CASSWTGASYEQYF

D: TRBD1
V: TRBV7-9
J: TRBJ1-3
size: -
DNA: TGTGCCAGCAGCCGACAGGGGGCGGCGGGAAACACCATATATTTT
CDR3: CASSRQGAAGNTIYF

D: -
V: TRBV28
J: TRBJ1-5
size: -
DNA: TGTGCCAGCAGTTTAGGGCAGAGTAATCAGCCCCAGCATTTT
CDR3: CASSLGQSNQPQHF

D: -
V: TRBV6-2/TRBV6-3
J: TRBJ1-4
size: -
DNA: TGTGCCAGCAGTTACTCGAAAGGGAGGAACGAAAAACTGTTTTTT
CDR3: CASSYSKGRNEKLFF

D: -
V: TRBV5-1
J: TRBJ2-7
size: -
DNA: TGCGCCAGCAGCTTGAATTCGCGGGTGGGCGAGCAGTACTTC
CDR3: CASSLNSRVGEQYF

D: -
V: TRBV12-5
J: TRBJ2-4
size: -
DNA: TGTGCTAGTGGTTTGGTATGGGCCGCTAAGGACAAAAACATTCAGTACTTC
CDR3: CASGLVWAAKDKNIQYF

D: TRBD1
V: TRBV19
J: TRBJ1-2
size: few
DNA: TGTGCCAGTAGTGTTGATAGGACAGGGGACGGCTACACCTTC
CDR3: CASSVDRTGDGYTF

D: TRBD1
V: TRBV6-5
J: TRBJ2-1
size: -
DNA: TGTGCCAGCAGCAGGGGGCAAAACTACAATGAGCAGTTCTTC
CDR3: CASSRGQNYNEQFF

D: TRBD1
V: TRBV5-1
J: TRBJ1-6
size: -
DNA: TGCGCCAGCAGCTTCGGCAGGGGGCTGGAGAATTCACCCCTCCACTTT
CDR3: CASSFGRGLENSPLHF

D: TRBD1
V: TRBV27
J: TRBJ2-7
size: -
DNA: TGTGCCAGCAGTCTCGTCTGGGACAGCTCCTACGAGCAGTACTTC
CDR3: CASSLVWDSSYEQYF

D: TRBD2
V: TRBV19
J: TRBJ2-3
size: -
DNA: TGTGCCAGTAGGACCTCCGGGACTAGCGGGGATACGCAGTATTTT
CDR3: CASRTSGTSGDTQYF

D: -
V: TRBV18
J: TRBJ1-5
size: -
DNA: TGTGCCAGCTCACCACCAGGAGGCAATCAGCCCCAGCATTTT
CDR3: CASSPPGGNQPQHF

D: TRBD2
V: TRBV7-6
J: TRBJ2-7
size: -
DNA: TGTGCCAGCAGCCCACGGGGGGGCCCGTACGACGAGCAGTACTTC
CDR3: CASSPRGGPYDEQYF